The 3 T cell receptor beta chains below come from one sample, sequenced in a study of T cell repertoires in cytomegalovirus infection. Their specific antigens are unknown. TCRdb re-called the reads with MiXCR, one entry per CDR3 protein. The profile shows approximately 590,000 distinct CDR3 sequences, about 39% of them singletons. The sample here was cultured PBMCs, taken from culture after CMV antigen stimulation. These receptors all come from a human donor in good health (CMV status not recorded). Some clones in this sample may be carry-over from other donors' samples.

This chain links TRBV12-3 or TRBV12-4 with TRBJ2-3; 8 bases match TRBD2. The ends lost 4 bases at V and 1 base at J; junction bases unmatched: 7. CDR3 length equals 16 residues. In DNA form, the CDR3 reads TGTGCCAGCAGTTCGACTAGCGTAAAGGGCACAGATACGCAGTATTTT. Its translation is CASSSTSVKGTDTQYF.

This clonotype has a handful of counts. The chain recombines TRBV5-4 with TRBJ2-1; maybe TRBD1 (6 bases). The CDR3 totals 15 residues. CDR1 is SGHNT and CDR2 is YYREEE in the germline V gene (reference sequence). Trimming left V 6 bases short and J 0 bases short, with 13 bases between. The CDR3 DNA is TGTGCCAGCACCAAGACAGGAAACTCCTACAATGAGCAGTTCTTC. Translation: CASTKTGNSYNEQFF.

This chain joins TRBV27 and TRBJ2-1; either TRBD1 or TRBD2 may fit D (5 bases each). CDR3 size: 13 residues. With 3 bases removed from V and 6 bases from J, the gap between germline ends came to 9 bases. From germline, CDR1 is MNHEY and CDR2 SMNVEV (reference sequence). The CDR3 loop reads CASSFPGANEQFF. DNA of the CDR3: TGTGCCAGCAGTTTTCCCGGGGCCAATGAGCAGTTCTTC.